A selection of T cell receptor beta chains follows, all from one sample in a study of shared clonotypes between healthy human individuals. Clones were sequenced by immunoSEQ multiplex PCR, and TCRdb holds only the in-frame ones, with some missing. The sample contains about 1 million clones, more than 60% of which appear only once. Material: memory CD4+ T cells sorted from blood. The receptors were sampled from a man aged 18 to 35 in good health. The CDR3 runs from the conserved cysteine through the conserved F or W. D genes are given only for firm matches. Size is stated for part of the rows, as once, few or many counts, or as a class when the clone is expanded.

many	TRBV27	TRBJ2-3	NA	CASSPYYSTDTQYF	TGTGCCAGCAGTCCCTATTACAGCACAGATACGCAGTATTTT
NA	TRBV5-1	TRBJ2-3	TRBD2	CASSPTSGRANTQYF	TGCGCCAGCAGCCCCACTAGCGGGAGGGCAAATACGCAGTATTTT
once	TRBV29-1	TRBJ1-2	NA	CSVGGTGSNYGYTF	TGCAGCGTTGGGGGGACTGGCAGTAACTATGGCTACACCTTC
few	TRBV6-6	TRBJ1-1	NA	CASSSPQGRYTEAFF	TGTGCCAGCAGTTCTCCCCAGGGGAGATACACTGAAGCTTTCTTT
once	TRBV27	TRBJ1-2	NA	CASSLWGGYGYTF	TGTGCCAGCAGCCTCTGGGGCGGTTATGGCTACACCTTC
NA	TRBV9	TRBJ1-2	NA	CASSVDDGLGYTF	TGTGCCAGCAGCGTAGACGATGGCCTTGGCTACACCTTC
NA	TRBV5-4	TRBJ2-7	TRBD1	CASSTPGQGGEQYF	TGTGCCAGCAGCACGCCAGGACAGGGAGGCGAGCAGTACTTC
NA	TRBV6-1	TRBJ2-1	NA	CASSESGGNEQFF	TGTGCCAGCAGTGAATCTGGAGGCAATGAGCAGTTCTTC
NA	TRBV9	TRBJ1-6	NA	CASSVDRGSPLHF	TGTGCCAGCAGCGTAGATCGGGGATCACCCCTCCACTTT
few	TRBV5-1	TRBJ2-3	NA	CASSLAEGAVTDTQYF	TGCGCCAGCAGCTTGGCCGAAGGGGCTGTCACAGATACGCAGTATTTT
NA	TRBV25-1	TRBJ2-1	NA	CASSGGNEQFF	TGTGCCAGCAGTGGGGGCAATGAGCAGTTCTTC
NA	TRBV6-1	TRBJ2-3	NA	CASSDRATIGYTQYF	TGTGCCAGCAGTGACAGGGCGACAATTGGCTATACGCAGTATTTT
NA	TRBV10-3	TRBJ1-3	NA	CAISEGPGNTIYF	TGTGCCATCAGTGAGGGACCTGGAAACACCATATATTTT
NA	TRBV5-1	TRBJ2-3	TRBD1	CASARTGKSEDTQYF	TGCGCCAGCGCTAGGACAGGGAAAAGTGAGGATACGCAGTATTTT
NA	TRBV5-5	TRBJ1-4	NA	CASSLVGEKLFF	TGTGCCAGCAGCTTGGTTGGTGAAAAACTGTTTTTT
NA	TRBV5-1	TRBJ2-7	NA	CASSLEQGRRDEQYF	TGCGCCAGCAGCTTGGAACAGGGAAGGCGCGACGAGCAGTACTTC
NA	TRBV6-5	TRBJ1-6	NA	CASSDGRNNSPLHF	TGTGCCAGCAGTGACGGACGGAATAATTCACCCCTCCACTTT
few	TRBV10-3	TRBJ2-7	TRBD2	CAISDSGLAGGEQYF	TGTGCCATCAGTGACTCGGGACTAGCGGGAGGCGAGCAGTACTTC
NA	TRBV5-1	TRBJ1-2	NA	CASSSDGGYGYTF	TGCGCCAGCAGCTCGGACGGAGGCTATGGCTACACCTTC
NA	TRBV15	TRBJ2-5	NA	CATSRVLGSQYF	TGTGCCACCAGCAGAGTCTTGGGGTCCCAGTACTTC
NA	TRBV29-1	TRBJ1-1	TRBD1	CSVEGTGGANTEAFF	TGCAGCGTTGAGGGGACAGGGGGCGCCAACACTGAAGCTTTCTTT
NA	TRBV7-2	TRBJ2-7	NA	CASSLVHYEQYF	TGTGCCAGCAGCTTAGTCCACTACGAGCAGTACTTC
once	TRBV25-1	TRBJ2-5	NA	CASSELSFSQETQYF	TGTGCCAGCAGTGAACTGTCCTTTTCCCAAGAGACCCAGTACTTC
NA	TRBV7-9	TRBJ1-1	NA	CASSWAGVTEAFF	TGTGCCAGCAGCTGGGCAGGGGTCACTGAAGCTTTCTTT
NA	TRBV10-3	TRBJ1-1	NA	CAISELRVGNTEAFF	TGTGCCATCAGTGAACTCAGGGTGGGGAACACTGAAGCTTTCTTT
NA	TRBV6-5	TRBJ1-2	TRBD1	CASRRQGDYGYTF	TGTGCCAGCAGGCGACAGGGGGACTATGGCTACACCTTC
NA	TRBV15	TRBJ2-7	TRBD2	CATSRGYASGGARAYEQYF	TGTGCCACCAGCAGAGGTTACGCTAGCGGGGGGGCCAGGGCCTACGAGCAGTACTTC
few	TRBV11-2	TRBJ1-1	NA	CASSLEMAGTEAFF	TGTGCCAGCAGCTTAGAAATGGCGGGAACTGAAGCTTTCTTT
NA	TRBV10-3	TRBJ2-1	NA	CAISDYRDRDEQFF	TGTGCCATCAGTGATTACCGGGACCGAGATGAGCAGTTCTTC
NA	TRBV6-1	TRBJ2-6	NA	CASTSATSGANVLTF	TGTGCCAGCACATCAGCGACCTCTGGGGCCAACGTCCTGACTTTC